This TCR beta chain derives from a study of cytomegalovirus exposure and HLA in healthy donors (dated by TCRdb to 2016 to 2017). Some background on the complete study: According to an earlier analysis of 587 of the donors, 150 million to 200 million T cells yielded roughly 110 million unique TCR beta sequences and approximately 300 Gb of sequence data. In a later genetic analysis, genome-wide SNP genotypes for about 55% of the roughly 700 donors were used, and that subset was treated as a discovery cohort. Donor age, sex, ethnicity and CMV serostatus were compiled alongside the repertoire data. To predict cytomegalovirus infection status, the study combined high-throughput TCR immunosequencing, statistical association of individual TCRs with disease status, and machine learning. The genetic ancestry cluster associated with self-reported Caucasian donors included roughly 84% of the 398 genotyped donors. The later analysis used no new phenotypic data to find candidate immune exposures, relying instead on TCR beta sequences and their occurrence across donors. Typing coverage varied by locus: 629-630 donors for A, B, C, DRB1 and DQB1; approximately 520 for DQA1; more than 600 for DPA1; fewer than 480 for DPB1. Because of strong linkage in the cohort, roughly five DR-DQ haplotypes were treated as single units for association and clustering. An early release that covered some 640 HLA-typed donors contained approximately 300 gigabases of sequencing data and 80 million or so unique TCR sequences. An earlier analysis of roughly 580 of the donors used high-throughput TCR beta sequencing to judge whether each TCR beta V gene segment behaved as functional or pseudogenic. Among about 360 genotyped donors of the cohort, an average of around 240,000 unique TCR beta nucleotide sequences were sequenced per donor, roughly 20% of them non-productive. Every repertoire in the discovery cohort had been generated on one and the same sequencing platform. Along with the roughly 670-subject first cohort, a separate validation cohort of approximately 110 different subjects was used. The study was designed to test whether signatures of past pathogen exposure could be identified by cataloging public T cell receptors. Both class I and class II loci were covered by HLA typing, at four-digit resolution. A later analysis re-analyzed previously published TCR beta repertoires from 660 or so donors and added high-resolution HLA genotyping to study TCR occurrence patterns. The study profiled the T cell repertoires of more than 500 subjects by immunosequencing and related them to cytomegalovirus serostatus. What the authors observed across the whole study: A later analysis found that TCR association rates varied across HLA loci, with DRB1 alleles showing the most associated TCRs and HLA-C alleles the fewest. In this cohort, only TCR beta chains were sequenced, and detectable features were limited by the absence of alpha or paired-chain data. Strong co-occurrence of HLA alleles, especially DR and DQ, made assigning TCR associations to individual alleles difficult. In a later analysis, HLA-associated TCR beta chains showed more clonal expansion and lower generation probabilities than non-associated chains that were equally common. Because some donors lacked HLA typing at each locus, the association tests relied only on the typed subset. A later genetic analysis reported fewer N-insertions in productive TCRs among donors in an Asian-associated ancestry cluster than the roughly 720-donor mean. In both the original and validation cohorts, the classifier was reported to diagnose cytomegalovirus status with high specificity and sensitivity. Most CMV-associated TCR beta chains appeared to be HLA-restricted in a later analysis, and the HLA associations seemed to be driven largely by CMV exposure. Most TCR sequences were observed very rarely across donors, whereas some public TCRs were present in many individuals. An association between a missense DCLRE1C variant and V-gene and J-gene trimming of TCR beta chains was found in a later genetic analysis and replicated in an independent cohort. The 87-base-pair reads could not distinguish some IMGT-functional V segments, including TRBV6-2 and TRBV6-3, so those segments were excluded. For the cohort, immune exposure information was limited to CMV serostatus. A few of the identified cytomegalovirus-associated TCR beta chains were confirmed in vitro to be specific for cytomegalovirus antigens. A later analysis reported that several top co-occurrence clusters appeared linked to parvovirus B19, influenza, CMV and Epstein-Barr virus. A total of 150 to 200 TCR beta chains were listed by the study as associated with cytomegalovirus. Correlated functional status among segregating V segments might reflect linkage disequilibrium, but an unknown experimental factor could not be ruled out. Sequencing depth was assumed to be roughly uniform across donors in the presence/absence analyses, though that assumption may not hold. Because counts were too low, around 18 rarely observed V segments, including chromosome 9 orphons, were left out of the earlier analysis of 500 to 750 of the donors. A cluster of highly shared sequence variants was judged likely to be a technical artifact of the sequencing pipeline. A later analysis associated about 17,000 TCR beta sequences with specific HLA alleles at a false discovery rate of 0.05. Broadly in line with IMGT annotations, most TCR beta V segments showed up in productive rearrangements about 90% or about 30% of the time in an earlier analysis of several hundred of the donors. A further reported finding was that TCR beta sequences accurately predicted the HLA-A and HLA-B alleles for most subjects in the first cohort. It was suggested by the authors that the approach could potentially be generalized to other disease states and immunological phenotypes.

Library preparation used the immunoSEQ multiplex PCR assay. For the multiplex PCR, a mixture combining 60 forward primers for TCR Vbeta segments and 13 reverse primers for TCR Jbeta segments was used. The CDR3 region of rearranged TCR beta genes was amplified from genomic DNA by a multiplex PCR assay. The Illumina HiSeq System was used to sequence the amplified TCR beta libraries as 87-base-pair reads. The source study handled its data this way. A later analysis tallied around 80 million unique TCR beta chains across the 666 repertoires, and some 10 million of those chains were shared by two or more donors. Raw reads were error-corrected and collapsed into unique sequences by a nearest-neighbor algorithm in which closely related sequences were merged to remove PCR and sequencing errors. CDR3 sequences were aligned to IMGT reference sequences to assign V, D and J gene segments. For a sequence to be retained, a match of at least six nucleotides was required to both a V gene segment and a J gene segment. Rearrangements were classified as productive when the CDR3 lacked stop codons and remained in frame with V and J, and all other rearrangements were classified as non-productive. Following IMGT convention, CDR3 was defined as the stretch from the second conserved V-encoded cysteine to the conserved J-encoded phenylalanine. The earlier analysis of about 530 of the donors excluded any sequence lacking an unambiguous match to a single V gene segment. In an earlier analysis of approximately 500 of the donors, a V segment was called functional when productive rearrangements were above 56.7%, and segregating when the standard deviation between donors exceeded 5%. A statistical classification framework was built for diagnosing cytomegalovirus status from the catalog of TCR beta chain sequences. In a later analysis, TCR nucleotide sequences were compared against IMGT/GENE-DB human TR gene sequences so that V and J genes could be assigned. The TCRdist pipeline was used in a later analysis to assign CDR3 sequences and most-parsimonious VDJ recombination scenarios. In a later analysis, each TCR beta chain was defined by its CDR3 amino acid sequence together with its V-gene family, and reads without a unique V-gene family were excluded. As a way to deal with suspected cross-contamination and a sequencing artifact, a later analysis dropped over 550 nucleotide sequences that were highly shared and had low generation probability. For each public chain, a later analysis derived a clonal expansion index from normalized ranks of inferred template counts within each repertoire. In a later analysis, generation probabilities were computed using a VDJ recombination model fitted to out-of-frame rearrangements, and the results were checked against IGoR. In a later analysis, hypergeometric tests were used to score TCR-TCR, TCR-HLA and TCR-CMV co-occurrence, with a repertoire-size bias correction applied to TCR pairs. To estimate false discovery rates, a later analysis permuted the HLA or CMV assignments 20 times. In a later analysis, co-occurring TCRs were grouped using DBSCAN, with TCRdist sequence similarity added in when clustering inside HLA-allele-positive subsets. For co-occurrence clustering, repertoires with fewer than 30,000 or more than 120,000 public chains were excluded, along with about five repertoires with anomalous nucleotide sharing. TCRdb obtained this table from immuneACCESS and retained in-frame rearrangements with V and J assigned. These tables miss some clones; where compared with another copy, unresolved V genes account for less than half of the shortfall, and the remainder is unexplained. D and trimming were read from the DNA, whereas the V and J calls and clone size are those reported in that table. The table for this sample lists 100,000 to 150,000 clones; around four fifths of them were counted only once. The top ten hold 1.3% to 1.5% of the sample.

The cohort consisted of hundreds of healthy bone marrow donors. Cohort members were all nominally healthy when sampled, although unrecorded immune exposures were likely present. The donor tested CMV seronegative, placing the donor among the approximately 400 seronegative members of the cohort. A peripheral blood sample was provided by each donor, and peripheral blood mononuclear cells were used for TCR beta sequencing. The Qiagen DNeasy Blood Extraction Kit was used to extract genomic DNA from the blood cell samples. This clone was seen more than once but under ten times. Its antigen is unknown. Base qualities are missing; no much larger clone stands one base away. From the germline V gene, CDR1 is MDHEN and CDR2 is SYDVKM. Spanning cysteine to phenylalanine, the CDR3 consists of 13 amino acids. The kept DNA is CDR3 alone, 39 bases in frame from the first base. A distance of 4 bases separates the germline ends of V and J, which lose 3 bases and 2 bases respectively.

The chain uses TRBV28 and TRBJ2-2; the D gene identity is not certain. The sequenced material came from PBMCs. This TCR derives from a female donor in good health and CMV-seronegative. The bases are TGTGCCAGCAGTTTGTCTAACACCGGGGAGCTGTTTTTT. The encoded protein is CASSLSNTGELFF.